Reported below is one T cell receptor beta chain. Antigen: not known. TCR beta CDR3 amplification used RNA transcripts. First-round RT-PCR relied on HTBI primers, and a second-round multiplex PCR came next. Via MiXCR, TCRdb re-called the multiplex PCR reads, giving one row per CDR3 protein. There are about 1.1 million distinct CDR3 sequences in the sample; about 40% occur only once, and 11% lies in the top ten. This record comes from a study of Graves' ophthalmopathy and Graves' hyperthyroidism. Per the germline V gene, CDR1 is SQVTM and CDR2 is ANQGSEA. The CDR3 has 13 residues. The germline V and J ends were trimmed by 6 bases and 3 bases, with 12 bases remaining between them. Study-wide points: Among thyroid clonotypes expanded above 0.001 frequency, most also appeared in blood.

Specimen: peripheral blood or thyroid tissue (not recorded which). This TCR was recovered from an adult man with Graves' hyperthyroidism. V usage is TRBV29-1 and J usage is TRBJ1-5; D is unresolved. CDR3 sequence (DNA): TGCAGCGTAGAGGGTAGGGACAATCAGCCCCAGCATTTT. Translated, it gives CSVEGRDNQPQHF.